This T cell receptor (beta chain) was captured by sequencing in a study of cytomegalovirus exposure and HLA in healthy donors. Study details: Most genotyped donors, 65% to 85% of 398, had Caucasian-associated genetic ancestry.

The study ran its PCR with 60 Vbeta and 13 Jbeta primers. Under the authors' procedure: Per a later analysis, the number of unique TCR beta chains was roughly 83 million, of which 9 million to 14 million were shared. The method was immunoSEQ multiplex PCR; TCRdb's version includes in-frame clones alone and lacks a portion of them. D and trimming come from the DNA, and the V and J calls and clone size come from that table. The sample lists 80,000 to 95,000 clones, under 75% occurring once. V was pared by 4 bases and J by 6 bases, with 9 bases between. This CDR3 spans 11 amino acids. Germline CDR1 and CDR2: SQVTM and ANQGSEA.

The clonotype was recovered from a human donor in good health. The sequenced sample consisted of PBMCs. The V and J genes are TRBV29-1 and TRBJ1-1; tentatively, D is TRBD1 (5 bases). The CDR3 region has the DNA TGCAGCGTTGCATGGGGCGCTGAAGCTTTCTTT. Protein sequence: CSVAWGAEAFF. Full variable domain (rest looked up from reference TRBV29-1 and TRBJ1-1): SAVISQKPSRDICQRGTSLTIQCQVDSQVTMMFWYRQQPGQSLTLIATANQGSEATYESGFVIDKFPISRPNLTFSTLTVSNMSPEDSSIYLCSVAWGAEAFFGQGTRLTVV.